The rows below give T cell receptor beta chains drawn from one sample of a study of blood T cell repertoires in COVID-19. Here immunoSEQ multiplex PCR was the method, and the copy in TCRdb shows in-frame clones only, minus some. This table has 200,000 to 250,000 clones, 80% to 85% appearing once. The material sequenced was peripheral blood. These receptor sequences come from a human donor in a cohort sampled during active COVID-19. The CDR3 runs from the conserved cysteine through the conserved F or W. The order of the fields is V gene, clone size, J gene, D gene, CDR3 protein, CDR3 DNA. A D gene is named only where the DNA matches it firmly. Clone size is shown for a subset of rows, as once, few, many or a class of expanded clone.

V: TRBV6-5; size: .; J: TRBJ1-1; D: .; CDR3: CASSYWGGTEAFF; DNA: TGTGCCAGCAGTTACTGGGGGGGCACTGAAGCTTTCTTT
V: TRBV10-2; size: .; J: TRBJ1-1; D: .; CDR3: CASTGGYRTEAFF; DNA: TGCGCCAGCACCGGGGGTTATCGGACTGAAGCTTTCTTT
V: TRBV29-1; size: .; J: TRBJ2-7; D: TRBD2; CDR3: CSVKLAPVSYEQYF; DNA: TGCAGCGTTAAACTAGCGCCCGTCTCCTACGAGCAGTACTTC
V: TRBV5-5; size: once; J: TRBJ1-2; D: TRBD1; CDR3: CASSLDGTGYYGYTF; DNA: TGTGCCAGCAGCTTGGACGGGACAGGGTACTATGGCTACACCTTC
V: TRBV19; size: .; J: TRBJ1-1; D: .; CDR3: CASSLRGGDDTEAFF; DNA: TGTGCCAGTAGTTTACGTGGGGGGGACGACACTGAAGCTTTCTTT
V: TRBV19; size: few; J: TRBJ2-7; D: TRBD2; CDR3: CASSILGGSSYEQYF; DNA: TGTGCCAGTAGTATTCTGGGCGGGAGCTCCTACGAGCAGTACTTC
V: TRBV9; size: once; J: TRBJ2-2; D: .; CDR3: CASSVGETTGELFF; DNA: TGTGCCAGCAGCGTTGGGGAGACGACCGGGGAGCTGTTTTTT
V: TRBV3-1/TRBV3-2; size: .; J: TRBJ1-2; D: TRBD1; CDR3: CASSFGQGYGYTF; DNA: TGTGCCAGCAGCTTCGGACAGGGTTATGGCTACACCTTC
V: TRBV10-3; size: once; J: TRBJ2-7; D: TRBD2; CDR3: CAISEGLAGYEQYF; DNA: TGTGCCATCAGTGAGGGACTAGCGGGATACGAGCAGTACTTC
V: TRBV10-3; size: .; J: TRBJ1-6; D: .; CDR3: CAINKGNNSPLHF; DNA: TGTGCCATCAATAAGGGGAATAATTCACCCCTCCACTTT
V: TRBV2; size: .; J: TRBJ2-5; D: .; CDR3: CASSAGASGYQETQYF; DNA: TGTGCCAGCAGTGCGGGGGCTAGCGGATACCAAGAGACCCAGTACTTC
V: TRBV19; size: once; J: TRBJ2-5; D: .; CDR3: CASSPQGGRETQYF; DNA: TGTGCCAGTAGTCCCCAGGGGGGCCGGGAGACCCAGTACTTC
V: TRBV12-3/TRBV12-4; size: .; J: TRBJ1-1; D: .; CDR3: CASSLQQNTEAFF; DNA: TGTGCCAGCAGTTTACAACAGAACACTGAAGCTTTCTTT
V: TRBV6-5; size: few; J: TRBJ2-7; D: .; CDR3: CASRPSGVYEQYF; DNA: TGTGCCAGCAGACCGAGCGGTGTCTACGAGCAGTACTTC
V: TRBV5-8; size: .; J: TRBJ1-4; D: .; CDR3: CASSLGARGSNEKLFF; DNA: TGTGCCAGCAGCTTGGGCGCTAGGGGCTCTAATGAAAAACTGTTTTTT
V: TRBV28; size: .; J: TRBJ1-1; D: .; CDR3: CASSPTISEAFF; DNA: TGTGCCAGCAGCCCGACAATCAGTGAAGCTTTCTTT
V: TRBV6-1; size: .; J: TRBJ1-4; D: TRBD1; CDR3: CASSAPGQGFANEKLFF; DNA: TGTGCCAGCAGTGCCCCGGGACAGGGGTTCGCTAATGAAAAACTGTTTTTT
V: TRBV30; size: .; J: TRBJ1-5; D: .; CDR3: CAWKSRGARDQPQHF; DNA: TGTGCCTGGAAGTCACGGGGGGCGCGGGATCAGCCCCAGCATTTT
V: TRBV28; size: .; J: TRBJ1-6; D: TRBD1; CDR3: CASLTGQGRNSPLHF; DNA: TGTGCCAGCTTAACCGGACAGGGAAGGAATTCACCCCTCCACTTT
V: TRBV12-5; size: .; J: TRBJ2-2; D: TRBD2; CDR3: CASGFGAGERELFF; DNA: TGTGCTAGTGGTTTTGGAGCGGGAGAGAGGGAGCTGTTTTTT
V: TRBV4-2; size: .; J: TRBJ2-7; D: .; CDR3: CASSQDRREQYF; DNA: TGTGCCAGCAGCCAAGATAGGAGGGAGCAGTACTTC
V: TRBV6-6; size: .; J: TRBJ2-7; D: .; CDR3: CASSYSAQGYHEQYF; DNA: TGTGCCAGCAGTTACTCAGCCCAGGGGTACCACGAGCAGTACTTC
V: TRBV19; size: once; J: TRBJ2-5; D: TRBD2; CDR3: CASSDTSGRGETQYF; DNA: TGTGCCAGTAGTGATACTAGCGGGAGAGGGGAGACCCAGTACTTC
V: TRBV28; size: .; J: TRBJ2-7; D: .; CDR3: CASNPRLTRRYEQYF; DNA: TGTGCCAGCAATCCCAGACTTACAAGGAGATACGAGCAGTACTTC
V: TRBV19; size: .; J: TRBJ2-1; D: .; CDR3: CASSTRTTSEQFF; DNA: TGTGCCAGTAGTACTCGGACTACCAGTGAGCAGTTCTTC
V: TRBV27; size: .; J: TRBJ2-3; D: .; CDR3: CASRKRYRDTYTDTQYF; DNA: TGTGCCAGCAGGAAAAGGTACCGGGACACCTACACAGATACGCAGTATTTT
V: TRBV28; size: .; J: TRBJ1-5; D: .; CDR3: CASSLSSVGNQPQHF; DNA: TGTGCCAGCAGTTTATCTTCGGTGGGCAATCAGCCCCAGCATTTT
V: TRBV5-6; size: .; J: TRBJ2-7; D: .; CDR3: CASSSQGPTTYEQYF; DNA: TGTGCCAGCAGCTCTCAGGGGCCGACTACCTACGAGCAGTACTTC
V: TRBV7-3; size: many; J: TRBJ2-2; D: TRBD1; CDR3: CASSATGGSGGELFF; DNA: TGTGCCAGCAGCGCCACAGGGGGCAGCGGCGGGGAGCTGTTTTTT